Many counts were recorded for the clone carrying this T cell receptor (beta chain). Its matching antigen is unknown. In making TCR cDNA, 5'RACE template switching added a universal primer site and UMIs to it. TCRdb redid the calling of the 5' RACE reads with MiXCR, one entry per CDR3 protein. The table has about 210,000 distinct CDR3 sequences, around 6.7% seen once. The sample comes from a study of T cells after yellow fever vaccination. Study details: The authors prepared low-cell-number fractions using SMART-Seq v4 Ultra Low Input. Overall study findings and caveats: High-abundance clonotypes from the bulk population could contaminate FACS-sorted repertoires.

The V gene lost 8 bases and the J gene lost 6 bases, with 19 bases spanning the gap. CDR3 size: 15 residues. Germline V gene lookup returns CDR1 SGHDN and CDR2 FVKESK. This TCR was sampled from a man aged 25-45 years who received the YFV17D yellow fever vaccine. V gene TRBV14 combines with J gene TRBJ2-2; D remains ambiguous. The specimen comprised CD4+ T cells sorted from PBMCs, sampled on the day of the yellow fever booster vaccination. The DNA of the CDR3 is TGTGCCAGCTCCGAGATTTCGCGGTTCGCCGGGGAGCTGTTTTTT. Its protein is CASSEISRFAGELFF.